Sequencing of this T cell receptor (beta chain) was carried out in a study of post-analysis software for immune sequencing data. Study-wide findings and caveats: In patients, TRBV5-6, TRBV5-1 and TRBV20-1 belonged to roughly five TRBV segments found more frequently than in controls. Analysis by F measure revealed that same-batch samples clustered strongly together.

With regard to this clonotype: Its antigen is unidentified.

This CDR3 is 14 amino acids long. V gave up 3 bases and J gave up 4 bases; unmatched junction bases: 6. Per germline, CDR1 DFQATT and CDR2 SNEGSKA (reference sequence). Unique molecular identifiers were carried by the TCR beta cDNA libraries. From around 0.96 to 9.9 million T cells, a few hundred thousand cDNA molecules were obtained. TCRdb used MiXCR to reprocess the PCR reads, holding one entry per CDR3 protein. Here the sample spans fewer than 700,000 distinct CDR3 sequences, 44% being singletons. The TCR sequence derives from a girl between 10 and 17 years old with multiple sclerosis. The chain combines TRBV20-1 with TRBJ2-7; 10 bases align to TRBD2. Input material: blood. CDR3 coding DNA: TGCAGTGCTAGTCTAGCGGGAGACCGATACGAGCAGTACTTC. Its protein product is CSASLAGDRYEQYF.